The rows below give T cell receptor beta chains drawn from one sample of a study of cytomegalovirus exposure and HLA in healthy donors. Data came from immunoSEQ multiplex PCR; TCRdb stores just in-frame clones and leaves some out. The sample includes 130,000 to 150,000 clones, approximately 79% of them seen just once. The sample was PBMCs. Receptors were obtained from a man younger than 35 in good health and CMV-seropositive. Each CDR3 is given with its conserved first and last residue. A D gene is named only where the DNA matches it firmly. Some rows have no size entry. The others give once, few or many, or a class for an expanded clone.

V	J	length	size	D	CDR3	DNA
TRBV9	TRBJ2-1	14	-	TRBD2	CASTVSGREREQFF	TGTGCCAGCACCGTTAGCGGGAGGGAGAGGGAGCAGTTCTTC
TRBV15	TRBJ1-3	15	-	-	CATSRVGSTGNTIYF	TGTGCCACCAGCAGAGTCGGGTCGACGGGAAACACCATATATTTT
TRBV5-8	TRBJ2-5	15	few	-	CASSAEGVGLETQYF	TGTGCCAGCAGCGCCGAAGGAGTAGGTTTGGAGACCCAGTACTTC
TRBV5-4	TRBJ2-5	18	once	TRBD2	CASSLGGRPSGRQETQYF	TGTGCCAGCAGCTTGGGAGGTCGGCCTAGCGGGAGGCAGGAGACCCAGTACTTC
TRBV5-1	TRBJ1-1	13	few	-	CASSSAGRTEAFF	TGCGCCAGCAGCAGTGCGGGGAGGACTGAAGCTTTCTTT
TRBV4-3	TRBJ2-3	17	-	TRBD1	CASSQEVGRGRPDTQYF	TGCGCCAGCAGCCAAGAAGTAGGAAGGGGGCGCCCGGATACGCAGTATTTT
TRBV30	TRBJ1-2	12	-	-	CAWSDRNYGYTF	TGTGCCTGGAGTGATCGGAACTATGGCTACACCTTC
TRBV5-5	TRBJ1-1	14	-	TRBD1	CASSLEGTVAEAFF	TGTGCCAGCAGCTTGGAAGGGACAGTCGCTGAAGCTTTCTTT
TRBV6-5	TRBJ1-5	12	-	TRBD1	CASSPRDSTLHF	TGTGCCAGCAGTCCCCGGGACAGCACCTTACATTTT
TRBV6-1	TRBJ2-1	11	-	-	CASSDRNEQFF	TGTGCCAGCAGTGACCGGAATGAGCAGTTCTTC
TRBV5-6	TRBJ1-2	13	once	TRBD1	CASSNGQGYGYTF	TGTGCCAGCAGCAACGGACAGGGTTATGGCTACACCTTC
TRBV11-2	TRBJ1-2	16	few	TRBD1	CASSSYSWTGFSGYTF	TGTGCCAGCAGTTCCTACAGTTGGACAGGGTTTAGTGGCTACACCTTC
TRBV10-3	TRBJ2-2	17	-	-	CAISEYWREGATGELFF	TGTGCCATCAGTGAGTATTGGCGGGAAGGGGCCACCGGGGAGCTGTTTTTT
TRBV11-2	TRBJ2-3	18	-	TRBD2	CASSYTSGGAVTRDTQYF	TGTGCCAGCAGCTACACTAGCGGGGGGGCCGTCACCCGAGATACGCAGTATTTT
TRBV2	TRBJ2-2	14	few	-	CASSPTAYTGELFF	TGTGCCAGCAGCCCTACAGCCTACACCGGGGAGCTGTTTTTT
TRBV2	TRBJ2-6	15	-	TRBD1	CASSEGDRGANVLTF	TGTGCCAGCAGTGAGGGGGACAGGGGTGCCAACGTCCTGACTTTC
TRBV6-5	TRBJ1-2	13	once	-	CASSYMGNYGYTF	TGTGCCAGCAGTTACATGGGCAACTATGGCTACACCTTC
TRBV4-2	TRBJ2-7	16	few	-	CASSQSLGRGPYEQYF	TGTGCCAGCAGCCAGTCACTCGGGAGGGGGCCCTACGAGCAGTACTTC
TRBV9	TRBJ2-5	17	once	TRBD2	CASSIRLAGCRVETQYF	TGTGCCAGCAGCATTCGACTAGCGGGATGTCGGGTAGAGACCCAGTACTTC
TRBV25-1	TRBJ2-7	12	few	TRBD1	CASSEGQGEQYF	TGTGCCAGCAGTGAAGGACAGGGCGAGCAGTACTTC
TRBV9	TRBJ2-7	15	-	TRBD2	CASSSRTSGLEEQYF	TGTGCCAGCAGCTCACGGACTAGCGGGTTGGAAGAGCAGTACTTC
TRBV7-9	TRBJ1-6	14	-	-	CASSSNPVNSPLHF	TGTGCCAGCAGCTCCAATCCGGTTAATTCACCCCTCCACTTT
TRBV6-5	TRBJ1-1	15	-	TRBD1	CASSYSRTGITEAFF	TGTGCCAGCAGTTACTCTAGGACAGGAATCACTGAAGCTTTCTTT
TRBV7-9	TRBJ2-7	13	-	-	CASSLGRDYEQYF	TGTGCCAGCAGCTTAGGTCGGGACTACGAGCAGTACTTC
TRBV28	TRBJ2-5	15	few	-	CASSWGMDFAETQYF	TGTGCCAGCAGTTGGGGAATGGACTTCGCGGAGACCCAGTACTTC
TRBV6-5	TRBJ1-3	13	-	-	CASSTGLGNTIYF	TGTGCCAGCAGTACAGGGTTGGGAAACACCATATATTTT
TRBV4-2	TRBJ2-7	15	-	TRBD2	CASSQGTSGGYEQYF	TGTGCCAGCAGCCAAGGGACTAGCGGGGGGTACGAGCAGTACTTC
TRBV4-3	TRBJ1-2	14	-	-	CASSLGVGEYGYTF	TGCGCCAGCAGCCTGGGCGTGGGAGAGTATGGCTACACCTTC
TRBV7-2	TRBJ2-7	17	-	TRBD2	CASSLASASGSRYEQYF	TGTGCCAGCAGCTTAGCGTCAGCTAGCGGGAGTAGGTACGAGCAGTACTTC
TRBV7-9	TRBJ1-4	15	-	-	CASSRKRATNEKLFF	TGTGCCAGCAGCCGTAAGCGTGCAACTAATGAAAAACTGTTTTTT
TRBV11-3	TRBJ1-1	11	-	-	CASSRGTEAFF	TGTGCCAGCAGCCGAGGCACTGAAGCTTTCTTT
TRBV6-6	TRBJ1-3	12	-	-	CASSPSGNTIYF	TGTGCCAGCAGCCCGTCTGGAAACACCATATATTTT
TRBV4-1	TRBJ1-4	16	-	-	CASSQGGRGANEKLFF	TGCGCCAGCAGCCAAGGAGGCCGCGGGGCTAATGAAAAACTGTTTTTT
TRBV5-1	TRBJ1-1	15	-	-	CASSLQTALGTEAFF	TGCGCCAGCAGCTTGCAAACAGCCCTGGGCACTGAAGCTTTCTTT
TRBV30	TRBJ1-1	13	-	TRBD1	CAWSLGQGAEAFF	TGTGCCTGGAGTTTAGGACAGGGGGCCGAAGCTTTCTTT
TRBV7-2	TRBJ1-5	16	once	TRBD1	CASSPTGTGNHQPQHF	TGTGCCAGCAGCCCTACCGGGACAGGGAATCATCAGCCCCAGCATTTT